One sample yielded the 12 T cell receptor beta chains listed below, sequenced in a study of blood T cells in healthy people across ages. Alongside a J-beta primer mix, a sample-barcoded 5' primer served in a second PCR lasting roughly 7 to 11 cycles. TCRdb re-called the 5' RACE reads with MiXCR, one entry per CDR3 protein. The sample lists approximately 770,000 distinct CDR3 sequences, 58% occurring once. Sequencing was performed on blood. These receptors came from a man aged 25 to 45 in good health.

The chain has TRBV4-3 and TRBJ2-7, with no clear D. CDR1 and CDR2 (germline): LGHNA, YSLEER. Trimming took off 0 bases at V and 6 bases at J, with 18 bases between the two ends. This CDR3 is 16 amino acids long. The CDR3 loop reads CASSQDSVKGSFEQYF. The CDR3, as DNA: TGCGCCAGCAGCCAAGATTCGGTAAAGGGATCTTTCGAGCAGTACTTC.

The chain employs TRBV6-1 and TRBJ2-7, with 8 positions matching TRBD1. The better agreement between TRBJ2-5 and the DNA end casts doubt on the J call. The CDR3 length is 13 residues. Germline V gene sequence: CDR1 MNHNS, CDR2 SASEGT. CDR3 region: CATIRTGLETQYF. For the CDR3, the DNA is TGTGCCACCATCCGGACAGGGTTAGAGACCCAGTACTTC.

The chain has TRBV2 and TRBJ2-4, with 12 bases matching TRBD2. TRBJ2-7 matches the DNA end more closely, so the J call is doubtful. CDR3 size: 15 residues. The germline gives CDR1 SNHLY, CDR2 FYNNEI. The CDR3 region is CASSEEGLAGYEQYF. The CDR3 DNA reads TGTGCCAGCAGTGAAGAGGGACTAGCGGGCTACGAGCAGTACTTC.

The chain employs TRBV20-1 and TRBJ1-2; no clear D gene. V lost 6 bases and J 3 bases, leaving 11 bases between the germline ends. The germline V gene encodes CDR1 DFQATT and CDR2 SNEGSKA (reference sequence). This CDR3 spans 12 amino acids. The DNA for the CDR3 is TGCAGTGCACACCCTGGAGACTATGGCTACACCTTC. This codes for CSAHPGDYGYTF.

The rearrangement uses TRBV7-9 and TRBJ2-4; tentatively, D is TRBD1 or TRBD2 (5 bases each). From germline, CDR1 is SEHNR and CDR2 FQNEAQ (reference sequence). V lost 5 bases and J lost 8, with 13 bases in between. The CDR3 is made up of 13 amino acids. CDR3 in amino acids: CASSQELGDIQYF. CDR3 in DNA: TGTGCCAGCAGCCAGGAATTGGGGGACATTCAGTACTTC.

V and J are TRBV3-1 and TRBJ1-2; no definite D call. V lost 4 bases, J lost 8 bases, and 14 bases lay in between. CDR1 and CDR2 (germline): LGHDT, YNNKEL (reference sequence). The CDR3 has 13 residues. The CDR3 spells CASSPSRLGGYTF. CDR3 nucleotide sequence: TGTGCCAGCAGCCCGAGCAGGTTAGGAGGCTACACCTTC.

The CDR3 sequence is CASSQGAYSNQPQHF. For the CDR3, the DNA is TGTGCCAGCAGCCAAGGCGCCTATAGCAATCAGCCCCAGCATTTT. The chain employs TRBV4-2 and TRBJ1-5, with no clear D. The germline CDR1 and CDR2 sequences are LGHNA and YNFKEQ. Trimming removed 1 base from V and 0 bases from J, with 7 bases in between. The CDR3 spans 15 residues.

The CDR3 loop is CAINDRGDYGYTF. DNA of the CDR3: TGTGCCATCAATGACAGGGGGGACTATGGCTACACCTTC. The chain uses TRBV10-3 and TRBJ1-2; TRBD1 aligns across 9 bases. The CDR3 has 13 residues. The junction had 3 bases not matched to a gene; V was cut back by 7 bases and J by 3 bases. The germline V gene has CDR1 ENHRY and CDR2 SYGVKD.

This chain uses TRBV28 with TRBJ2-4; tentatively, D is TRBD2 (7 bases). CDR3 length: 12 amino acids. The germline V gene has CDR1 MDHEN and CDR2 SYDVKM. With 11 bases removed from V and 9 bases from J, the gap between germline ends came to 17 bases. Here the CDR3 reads CAASGQMGIQYF. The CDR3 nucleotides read TGTGCCGCTAGCGGACAGATGGGCATTCAGTACTTC.

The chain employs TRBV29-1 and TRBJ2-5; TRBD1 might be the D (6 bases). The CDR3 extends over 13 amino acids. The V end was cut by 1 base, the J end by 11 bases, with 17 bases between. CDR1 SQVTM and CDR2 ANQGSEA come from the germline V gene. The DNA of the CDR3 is TGCAGCGTTGAAGTTTCTAGGGGGAACAGGCAGTACTTC. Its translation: CSVEVSRGNRQYF.

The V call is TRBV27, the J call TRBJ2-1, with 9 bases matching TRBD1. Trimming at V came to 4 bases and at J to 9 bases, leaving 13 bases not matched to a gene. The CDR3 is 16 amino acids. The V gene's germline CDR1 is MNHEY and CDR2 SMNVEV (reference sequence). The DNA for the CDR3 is TGTGCCAGCAGTTCGTCCGGGACAGGGCGAGTGGGTGAGCAGTTCTTC. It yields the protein CASSSSGTGRVGEQFF.

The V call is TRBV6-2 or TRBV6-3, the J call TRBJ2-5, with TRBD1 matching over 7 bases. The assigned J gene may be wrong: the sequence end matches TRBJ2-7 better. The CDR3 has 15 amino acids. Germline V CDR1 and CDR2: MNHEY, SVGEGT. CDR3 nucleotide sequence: TGTGCCAGTTCTAATGGTGGGACAGAACGTTACGAGCAGTACTTC. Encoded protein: CASSNGGTERYEQYF.